These 13 T cell receptor beta chains were all obtained from the same sample, sequenced in a study of T cell responses to AZD1222 COVID-19 vaccine. Data came from immunoSEQ multiplex PCR; TCRdb stores just in-frame clones and leaves some out. The sample contains under 200,000 clones, 90% to 95% of which appear only once. The sequencing used peripheral blood, collected 28 days after the second AZD1222 dose. All receptors come from an adult who received the AZD1222 COVID-19 vaccine.

CDR3: CASSVAGGSADTQYF. In nucleotides, the CDR3 is TGTGCCAGCAGCGTAGCTGGCGGGAGTGCAGATACGCAGTATTTT. The V gene is TRBV9, the J gene TRBJ2-3, with 7 bases that match TRBD2. CDR1 is SGDLS and CDR2 is YYNGEE in the germline V gene. CDR3 length: 15 residues. Losses at the gene ends were 0 bases for V and 4 bases for J; bases not matched to a gene: 5. Together with reference TRBV9 and TRBJ2-3, the CDR3 gives the full variable domain: DSGVTQTPKHLITATGQRVTLRCSPRSGDLSVYWYQQSLDQGLQFLIQYYNGEERAKGNILERFSAQQFPDLHSELNLSSLELGDSALYFCASSVAGGSADTQYFGPGTRLTVL.

The rearrangement joins TRBV28 to TRBJ1-4; D ambiguous. Looked up from germline, CDR1 is MDHEN and CDR2 is SYDVKM. The CDR3 consists of 14 residues. Trimming removed 3 bases at V and 0 bases at J, with 5 bases between. DNA of the CDR3: TGTGCCAGCAGTTTGGACGCAACTAATGAAAAACTGTTTTTT. Its translation is CASSLDATNEKLFF.

This chain uses TRBV7-9 with TRBJ1-2, with 8 bases matching TRBD1. The germline CDR1 and CDR2 sequences are SEHNR and FQNEAQ (reference sequence). The CDR3 consists of 13 residues. Trimming at V came to 5 bases and at J to 4 bases, leaving 3 bases not matched to a gene. CDR3 loop: CASSQQGGYGYTF. The CDR3 DNA follows: TGTGCCAGCAGCCAACAGGGGGGCTATGGCTACACCTTC.

This clone has more than one count but fewer than ten. The V and J genes are TRBV12-3 or TRBV12-4 and TRBJ1-2; D gene ambiguous. The CDR3 is 12 residues long. The ends were cut back, 6 bases at V and 5 bases at J, with 10 bases in the middle. The CDR3 is CASSWGGYGYTF. CDR3 nucleotides: TGTGCCAGCAGCTGGGGTGGGTATGGCTACACCTTC.

This rearrangement joins TRBV19 to TRBJ1-2, with D unresolved. The CDR3 sequence is 16 residues long. V shed 1 base and J shed 1 base, with 13 bases lying between them. CDR1 and CDR2 from the germline V gene are LNHDA and SQIVND (reference sequence). The CDR3 is CASSIALRVLNYGYTF. CDR3 nucleotides: TGTGCCAGTAGTATAGCCCTCAGAGTTCTTAACTATGGCTACACCTTC.

V and J are TRBV9 and TRBJ1-2; perhaps TRBD1 as D (6 bases). The CDR3 runs to 13 residues. Germline CDR1 SGDLS, CDR2 YYNGEE. Trimming left V 3 bases short and J 2 bases short, with 8 bases between. For the CDR3, the DNA is TGTGCCAGCAGCGAGGGGGGGAACTATGGCTACACCTTC. It specifies CASSEGGNYGYTF.

The J gene is TRBJ1-2, the V gene TRBV3-1 (or the pseudogene TRBV3-2), with D possibly TRBD1 on 5 matching bases. V lost 4 bases, J lost 2 bases, and 17 bases lay in between. Germline CDR1 is LGHDT and CDR2 is YNNKEL (reference sequence). The CDR3 runs 16 residues. The CDR3 reads CASSPGGGGNNYGYTF. For the CDR3, the DNA is TGTGCCAGCAGCCCCGGTGGCGGGGGTAACAACTATGGCTACACCTTC.

The genes are TRBV4-3 and TRBJ2-2; a possible D gene is TRBD1 (5 bases). The length of the CDR3 is 16 residues. V was trimmed by 3 bases and J by 1 base, leaving 12 bases between them. Germline CDR1 LGHNA, CDR2 YSLEER. In DNA form, the CDR3 reads TGCGCCAGCAGCCACCCCATGACAGTGAACACCGGGGAGCTGTTTTTT. Translation: CASSHPMTVNTGELFF.

The CDR3 region is CAISGSVVGSNQPQHF. The DNA for the CDR3 is TGTGCCATCAGTGGGTCAGTGGTGGGATCCAATCAGCCCCAGCATTTT. The chain combines TRBV10-3 with TRBJ1-5; no firm D call. There are 16 residues in the CDR3. CDR1 ENHRY and CDR2 SYGVKD come from the germline V gene. V was shortened by 4 bases and J by 3 bases, with 16 bases between the two germline ends.

The chain carries TRBV7-9 and TRBJ1-6; D uncertain. Deletions cut 4 bases from V and 7 bases from J, with 20 bases between. The CDR3 consists of 17 residues. Germline CDR1 reads SEHNR; CDR2 reads FQNEAQ (reference sequence). CDR3 sequence reads: CASSSLGEVRPNSPLHF. For the CDR3, the DNA is TGTGCCAGCAGCTCCCTCGGGGAGGTGCGCCCAAATTCACCCCTCCACTTT.

This clone appeared a single time. The chain has TRBV6-5 and TRBJ2-2, with unresolved D. CDR1 is MNHEY, CDR2 SVGAGI, per germline. CDR3 length: 15 amino acids. V lost 7 bases and J lost 2, with 14 bases in between. This chain's CDR3 is CASTPLGLNTGELFF. The CDR3 bases are TGTGCCAGCACACCTTTGGGCCTCAACACCGGGGAGCTGTTTTTT.

The chain combines TRBV6-6 with TRBJ1-5, with TRBD1 as a possible D gene (5 bases). The germline V gene has CDR1 MNHNY and CDR2 SVGAGI (reference sequence). CDR3 size: 15 residues. Trimming removed 1 base at V and 6 bases at J, with 13 bases between. In DNA form, the CDR3 reads TGTGCCAGCAGTTACTTTTCAGGGAGGAGTCAGCCCCAGCATTTT. This encodes CASSYFSGRSQPQHF.

The chain uses TRBV27 and TRBJ1-6; 8 bases are a match to TRBD1. The germline V gene encodes CDR1 MNHEY and CDR2 SMNVEV (reference sequence). V was pared by 5 bases and J by 3 bases, with 6 bases of the junction left unmatched. This CDR3 contains 16 residues. Written as DNA, the CDR3 is TGTGCCAGCAGTCAGCAGACAGGGGACTATAATTCACCCCTCCACTTT. Translated, it gives CASSQQTGDYNSPLHF.